The rows below give T cell receptor beta chains drawn from one sample of a study of cytomegalovirus exposure and HLA in healthy donors. The protocol was immunoSEQ multiplex PCR, while the TCRdb copy is restricted to in-frame clones and leaves out a portion. The sample lists more than 95,000 clones; 74% were seen once. Sequenced sample: PBMCs. These TCRs come from a man aged 40-55 years in good health and CMV-seropositive. Each CDR3 is given with its conserved first and last residue. The D gene is left open where the match is weak. Only some rows state a clone size, as once, few, many or a class for expanded clones.

V: TRBV27; D: .; size: .; J: TRBJ2-6; CDR3: CASSLSPTGAGANVLTF; DNA: TGTGCCAGCAGTTTATCCCCTACAGGGGCGGGAGCCAACGTCCTGACTTTC
V: TRBV9; D: .; size: .; J: TRBJ1-1; CDR3: CASSESGQPNTEAFF; DNA: TGTGCCAGCAGCGAGAGCGGACAGCCCAACACTGAAGCTTTCTTT
V: TRBV7-6; D: TRBD2; size: .; J: TRBJ2-7; CDR3: CASSLEAGRAYEQYF; DNA: TGTGCCAGCAGCTTAGAGGCAGGGAGGGCCTACGAGCAGTACTTC
V: TRBV5-1; D: TRBD2; size: once; J: TRBJ2-1; CDR3: CASSLVSSGSSYNEQFF; DNA: TGCGCCAGCAGCTTGGTGTCTAGCGGGAGCTCCTACAATGAGCAGTTCTTC
V: TRBV6-1; D: .; size: .; J: TRBJ1-3; CDR3: CASSEGGVGNTIYF; DNA: TGTGCCAGCAGTGAAGGGGGGGTAGGAAACACCATATATTTT
V: TRBV5-5; D: .; size: once; J: TRBJ2-7; CDR3: CASSSDSPLREQYF; DNA: TGTGCCAGCAGCTCAGACAGTCCCCTCCGTGAGCAGTACTTC
V: TRBV19; D: TRBD1; size: few; J: TRBJ1-5; CDR3: CASTMTGIVINQPQHF; DNA: TGTGCCAGTACTATGACAGGGATCGTAATCAATCAGCCCCAGCATTTT
V: TRBV28; D: .; size: .; J: TRBJ2-7; CDR3: CASTGEYEQYF; DNA: TGTGCCAGCACAGGGGAGTACGAGCAGTACTTC
V: TRBV4-2; D: .; size: .; J: TRBJ2-1; CDR3: CASSQEGTGEDNEQFF; DNA: TGTGCCAGCAGCCAAGAAGGTACGGGAGAGGATAATGAGCAGTTCTTC
V: TRBV7-2; D: TRBD1; size: .; J: TRBJ1-2; CDR3: CASSTTPPGQYGYTF; DNA: TGTGCCAGCAGCACGACCCCTCCGGGACAGTATGGCTACACCTTC
V: TRBV5-1; D: .; size: few; J: TRBJ1-6; CDR3: CASRNSEGYNSPLHF; DNA: TGCGCCAGCAGGAATTCCGAGGGCTATAATTCACCCCTCCACTTT
V: TRBV28; D: .; size: .; J: TRBJ2-4; CDR3: CASSLSGGSRAKNIQYF; DNA: TGTGCCAGCAGTCTCTCCGGAGGGAGTCGAGCCAAAAACATTCAGTACTTC
V: TRBV6-5; D: TRBD2; size: .; J: TRBJ2-7; CDR3: CASSLAGTPPLEQYF; DNA: TGTGCCAGCAGCCTAGCGGGAACCCCCCCACTCGAGCAGTACTTC
V: TRBV7-9; D: TRBD2; size: .; J: TRBJ2-2; CDR3: CASSARGGSNTGELFF; DNA: TGTGCCAGCAGCGCCCGGGGAGGGTCGAACACCGGGGAGCTGTTTTTT
V: TRBV29-1; D: .; size: .; J: TRBJ2-6; CDR3: CSARQGSGGANVLTF; DNA: TGTAGCGCCCGCCAGGGGTCGGGTGGGGCCAACGTCCTGACTTTC
V: TRBV5-5; D: .; size: .; J: TRBJ2-1; CDR3: CASSPGVSGKVDEQFF; DNA: TGTGCCAGCAGCCCCGGTGTGAGCGGAAAGGTCGATGAGCAGTTCTTC
V: TRBV5-4; D: TRBD1; size: .; J: TRBJ1-4; CDR3: CASSLAGQGTNEKLFF; DNA: TGTGCCAGCAGCTTGGCGGGACAGGGAACTAATGAAAAACTGTTTTTT
V: TRBV27; D: .; size: .; J: TRBJ2-7; CDR3: CASSLEGASSAAYEQYF; DNA: TGTGCCAGCAGTTTAGAAGGGGCAAGCTCAGCTGCCTACGAGCAGTACTTC